One sample yielded the 5 T cell receptor beta chains listed below, sequenced in a study of shared clonotypes between healthy human individuals. The data were produced by immunoSEQ multiplex PCR, yet TCRdb's version contains in-frame clones alone and is incomplete. The sample lists 550,000 to 700,000 clones, about 80% seen once, with roughly 2% in the top ten. Material: memory CD4+ T cells sorted from blood. Subset defined: CD45RA-negative fraction. These receptors were taken from a woman aged 25 to 39 in good health.

The chain couples TRBV28 to TRBJ2-3; tentatively, D is TRBD1 or TRBD2 (5 bases each). The V and J ends lost 4 bases and 5 bases respectively, with 13 bases between them. There are 14 residues in the CDR3. Germline lookup yields CDR1 MDHEN and CDR2 SYDVKM. Here the CDR3 DNA reads TGTGCCAGCAGTTCCCACGGGACGAGAGATACGCAGTATTTT. The encoded protein is CASSSHGTRDTQYF.

The chain joins TRBV6-6 to TRBJ2-1, with 8 positions matching TRBD2. The CDR3 has 16 amino acids. Germline values: CDR1 MNHNY, CDR2 SVGAGI (reference sequence). V shed 0 bases, J shed 4 bases, and the junction held 5 bases outside the gene matches. CDR3 bases: TGTGCCAGCAGTTACTCAGCGGGAGACATATACAATGAGCAGTTCTTC. Protein product: CASSYSAGDIYNEQFF.

The chain carries TRBV7-2 and TRBJ1-1; D not certain. Trimming stripped 1 base from V and 1 base from J, with 10 bases between. The CDR3 has 15 amino acids. Germline V CDR1 and CDR2: SGHTA, FQGNSA. CDR3 in amino acids: CASSLDFARNTEAFF. The CDR3 bases are TGTGCCAGCAGCTTAGATTTTGCGAGGAACACTGAAGCTTTCTTT.

V gene TRBV25-1 combines with J gene TRBJ2-5; 9 bases are a match to TRBD1. Germline CDR1 and CDR2: MGHDK and SYGVNS. The trim removed 7 bases at V and 5 bases at J, leaving 8 bases unmatched. The CDR3 covers 14 residues. The CDR3 bases are TGTGCCAGCACCCCTAGGACAGGGGTGGAGACCCAGTACTTC. This gives the protein CASTPRTGVETQYF.

The V and J genes are TRBV2 and TRBJ1-2, with 8 positions matching TRBD1. The CDR3 loop spans 15 amino acids. J was trimmed by 2 bases and V by 5 bases; bases with no gene match: 7. Germline values: CDR1 SNHLY, CDR2 FYNNEI. The chain's CDR3 is CASSTRQGLNYGYTF. CDR3 bases: TGTGCCAGCAGTACCCGACAGGGGCTAAACTATGGCTACACCTTC.